The clone carrying this TCR beta chain was observed a few times. Antigen specificity is unknown. Preparation of the TCRbeta library involved a method that used unique molecular identifiers. MiXCR, run by TCRdb on the PCR reads, gives a single entry per CDR3 protein. In the table there are more than 500,000 distinct CDR3 sequences, roughly an eighth of which are singletons. This sample is part of a study of T-cell reconstitution after alpha-beta-depleted transplantation in children. Points from the study as a whole: Once a year had passed after transplant, T-cell counts and diversity came mostly from newly produced T cells.

Trimming removed 0 bases from V and 1 base from J, with 12 bases in between. CDR1 and CDR2 (germline): DFQATT, SNEGSKA (reference sequence). The CDR3 covers 15 residues. The receptor was derived from a female patient between 2 and 15 years old who had a stem cell transplant for aplastic anemia, so the T cells may come from the graft donor. The rearrangement joins TRBV20-1 to TRBJ2-5; D is unclear. Sequences were derived from PBMCs, mostly from graft donor cells, sampled 180 days after TCRalphabeta/CD19-depleted stem cell transplant. The DNA of the CDR3 is TGCAGTGCTAGAGATGTCATGGCTTTCCAAGAGACCCAGTACTTC. Translated, it gives CSARDVMAFQETQYF.